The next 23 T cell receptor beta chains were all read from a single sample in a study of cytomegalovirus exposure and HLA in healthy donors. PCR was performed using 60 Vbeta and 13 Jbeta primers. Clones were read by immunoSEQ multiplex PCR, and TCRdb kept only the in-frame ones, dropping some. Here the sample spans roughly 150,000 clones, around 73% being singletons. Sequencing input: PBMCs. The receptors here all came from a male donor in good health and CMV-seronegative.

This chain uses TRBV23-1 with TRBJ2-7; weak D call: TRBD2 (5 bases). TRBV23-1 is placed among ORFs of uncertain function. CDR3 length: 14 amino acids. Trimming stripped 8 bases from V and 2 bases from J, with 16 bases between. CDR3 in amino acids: CASGSDLTPYEQYF. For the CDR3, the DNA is TGCGCCAGCGGATCGGACTTGACCCCCTACGAGCAGTACTTC.

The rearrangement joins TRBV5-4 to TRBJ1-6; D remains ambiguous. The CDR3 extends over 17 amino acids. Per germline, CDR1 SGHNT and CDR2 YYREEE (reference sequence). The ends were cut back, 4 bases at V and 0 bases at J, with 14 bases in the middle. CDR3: CASSPGGRSSYNSPLHF. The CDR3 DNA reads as TGTGCCAGCAGCCCCGGCGGGAGGAGCTCCTATAATTCACCCCTCCACTTT.

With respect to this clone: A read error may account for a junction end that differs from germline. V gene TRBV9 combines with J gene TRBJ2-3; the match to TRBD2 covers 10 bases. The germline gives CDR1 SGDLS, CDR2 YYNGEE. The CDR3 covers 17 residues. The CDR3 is CASSPRWGTSDTDTRYF. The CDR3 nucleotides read TGTGCCAGCAGCCCTCGATGGGGGACTAGCGACACAGATACGCGGTATTTT.

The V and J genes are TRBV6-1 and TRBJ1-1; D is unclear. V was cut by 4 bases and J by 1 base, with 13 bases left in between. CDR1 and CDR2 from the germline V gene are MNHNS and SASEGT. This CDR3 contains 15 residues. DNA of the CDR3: TGTGCCAGCAGTGCTGAGGGTCGGGGGAACACTGAAGCTTTCTTT. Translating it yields CASSAEGRGNTEAFF.

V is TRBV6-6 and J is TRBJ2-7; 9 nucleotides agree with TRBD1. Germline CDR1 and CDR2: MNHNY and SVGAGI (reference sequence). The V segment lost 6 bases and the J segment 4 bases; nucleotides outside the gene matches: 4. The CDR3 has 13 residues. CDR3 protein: CASRGQGEYEQYF. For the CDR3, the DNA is TGTGCCAGCAGGGGACAGGGCGAGTACGAGCAGTACTTC.

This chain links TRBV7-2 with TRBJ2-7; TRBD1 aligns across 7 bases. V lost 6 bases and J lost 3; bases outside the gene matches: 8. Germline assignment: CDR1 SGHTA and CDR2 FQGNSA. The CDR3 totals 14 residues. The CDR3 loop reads CASSSRGFLYEQYF. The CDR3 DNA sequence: TGTGCCAGCAGTTCCAGGGGGTTTCTCTACGAGCAGTACTTC.

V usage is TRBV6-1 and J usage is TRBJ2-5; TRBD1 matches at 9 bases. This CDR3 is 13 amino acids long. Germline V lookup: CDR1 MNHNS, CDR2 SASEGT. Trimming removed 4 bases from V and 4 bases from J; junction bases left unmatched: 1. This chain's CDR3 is CASSGQGGETQYF. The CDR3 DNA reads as TGTGCCAGCAGTGGACAGGGGGGAGAGACCCAGTACTTC.

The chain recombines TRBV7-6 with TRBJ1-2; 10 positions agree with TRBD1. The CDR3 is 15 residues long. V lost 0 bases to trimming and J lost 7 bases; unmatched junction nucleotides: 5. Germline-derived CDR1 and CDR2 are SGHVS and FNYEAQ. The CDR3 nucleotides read TGTGCCAGCAGCTTAGCCCATGACAGGGGGCCTGGCTACACCTTC. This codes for CASSLAHDRGPGYTF.

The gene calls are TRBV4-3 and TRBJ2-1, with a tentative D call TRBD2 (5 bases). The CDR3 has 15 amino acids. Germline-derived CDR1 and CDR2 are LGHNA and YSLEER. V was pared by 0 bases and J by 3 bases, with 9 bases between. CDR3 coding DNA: TGCGCCAGCAGCCAAGAACTAGGCTACTACAATGAGCAGTTCTTC. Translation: CASSQELGYYNEQFF.

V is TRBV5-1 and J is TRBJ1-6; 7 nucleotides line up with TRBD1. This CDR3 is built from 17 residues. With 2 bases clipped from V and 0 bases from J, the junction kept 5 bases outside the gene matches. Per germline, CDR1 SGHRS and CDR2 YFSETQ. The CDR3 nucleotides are TGCGCCAGCAGCTTCGGGACAGAATCCTCCTATAATTCACCCCTCCACTTT. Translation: CASSFGTESSYNSPLHF.

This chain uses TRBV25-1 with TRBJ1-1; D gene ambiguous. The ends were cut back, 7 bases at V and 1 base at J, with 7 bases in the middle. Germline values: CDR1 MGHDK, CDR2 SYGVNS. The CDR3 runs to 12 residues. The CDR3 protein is CASNRRNTEAFF. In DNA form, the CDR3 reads TGTGCCAGCAATAGGAGGAACACTGAAGCTTTCTTT.

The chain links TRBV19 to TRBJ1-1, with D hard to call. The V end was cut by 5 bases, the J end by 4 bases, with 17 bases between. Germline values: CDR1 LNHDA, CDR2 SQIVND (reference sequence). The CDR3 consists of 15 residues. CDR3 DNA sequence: TGTGCCAGTAGTGACCTACAGCCTCGGGGCACTGAAGCTTTCTTT. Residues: CASSDLQPRGTEAFF.

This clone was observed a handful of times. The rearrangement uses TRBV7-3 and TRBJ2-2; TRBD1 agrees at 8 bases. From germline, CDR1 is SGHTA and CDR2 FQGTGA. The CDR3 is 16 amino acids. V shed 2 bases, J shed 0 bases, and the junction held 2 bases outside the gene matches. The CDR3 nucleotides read TGTGCCAGCAGCTTACAGGGGGCTCCGAACACCGGGGAGCTGTTTTTT. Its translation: CASSLQGAPNTGELFF.

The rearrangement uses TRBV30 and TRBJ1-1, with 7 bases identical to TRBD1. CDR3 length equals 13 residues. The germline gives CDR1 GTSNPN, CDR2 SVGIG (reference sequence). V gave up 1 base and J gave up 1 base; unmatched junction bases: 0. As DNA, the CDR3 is TGTGCCTGGAGTGGACAGGGGAACACTGAAGCTTTCTTT. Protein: CAWSGQGNTEAFF.

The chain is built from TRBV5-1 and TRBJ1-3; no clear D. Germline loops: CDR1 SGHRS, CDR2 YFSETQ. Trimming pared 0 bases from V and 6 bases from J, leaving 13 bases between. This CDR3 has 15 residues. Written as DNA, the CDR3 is TGCGCCAGCAGCTTGGCCGGGGTCTCGACAAACACCATATATTTT. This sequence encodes CASSLAGVSTNTIYF.

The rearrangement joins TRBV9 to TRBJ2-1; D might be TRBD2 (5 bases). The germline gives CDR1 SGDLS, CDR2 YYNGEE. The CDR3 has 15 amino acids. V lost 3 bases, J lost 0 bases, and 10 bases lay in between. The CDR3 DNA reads TGTGCCAGCAGCGGGACTTCCAGCTCCTACAATGAGCAGTTCTTC. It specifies CASSGTSSSYNEQFF.

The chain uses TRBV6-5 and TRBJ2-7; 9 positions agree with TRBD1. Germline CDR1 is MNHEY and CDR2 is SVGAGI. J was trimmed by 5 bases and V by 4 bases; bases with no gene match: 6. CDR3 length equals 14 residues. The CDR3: CASSSGQGIHEQYF. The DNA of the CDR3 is TGTGCCAGCAGTTCGGGACAGGGAATCCACGAGCAGTACTTC.

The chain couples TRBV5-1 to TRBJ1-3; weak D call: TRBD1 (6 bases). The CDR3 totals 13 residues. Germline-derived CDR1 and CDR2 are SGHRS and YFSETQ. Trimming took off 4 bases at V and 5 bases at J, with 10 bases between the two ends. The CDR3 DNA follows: TGCGCCAGCAGCCCCCGGGACAGAAACACCATATATTTT. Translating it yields CASSPRDRNTIYF.

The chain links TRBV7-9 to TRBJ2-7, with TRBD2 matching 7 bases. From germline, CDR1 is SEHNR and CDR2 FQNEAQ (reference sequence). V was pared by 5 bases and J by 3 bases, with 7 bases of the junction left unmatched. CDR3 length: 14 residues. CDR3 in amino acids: CASSESIAGYEQYF. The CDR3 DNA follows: TGTGCCAGCAGCGAATCTATAGCGGGCTACGAGCAGTACTTC.

The CDR3 sequence is CASSSTGNNEQFF. The CDR3 DNA follows: TGTGCCAGCAGTAGCACGGGAAACAATGAGCAGTTCTTC. The chain joins TRBV6-4 to TRBJ2-1; a weak D match, TRBD2 (5 bases). V gave up 5 bases and J gave up 5 bases, with 10 bases separating them. CDR1 and CDR2 (germline): MRHNA, SNTAGT. The CDR3 runs to 13 residues.

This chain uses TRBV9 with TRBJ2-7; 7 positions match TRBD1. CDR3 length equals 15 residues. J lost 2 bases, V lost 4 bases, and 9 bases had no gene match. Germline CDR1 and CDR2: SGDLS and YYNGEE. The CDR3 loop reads CASSSGGKSTYEQYF. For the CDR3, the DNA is TGTGCCAGCAGCTCAGGGGGAAAGTCCACCTACGAGCAGTACTTC. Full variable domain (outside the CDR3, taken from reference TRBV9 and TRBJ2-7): DSGVTQTPKHLITATGQRVTLRCSPRSGDLSVYWYQQSLDQGLQFLIQYYNGEERAKGNILERFSAQQFPDLHSELNLSSLELGDSALYFCASSSGGKSTYEQYFGPGTRLTVT.

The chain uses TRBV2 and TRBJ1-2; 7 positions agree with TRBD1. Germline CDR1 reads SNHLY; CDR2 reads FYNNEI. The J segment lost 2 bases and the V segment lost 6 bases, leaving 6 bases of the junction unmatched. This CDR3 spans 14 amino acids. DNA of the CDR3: TGTGCCAGCAGCGAGGGACAGCGAAACTATGGCTACACCTTC. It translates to CASSEGQRNYGYTF.

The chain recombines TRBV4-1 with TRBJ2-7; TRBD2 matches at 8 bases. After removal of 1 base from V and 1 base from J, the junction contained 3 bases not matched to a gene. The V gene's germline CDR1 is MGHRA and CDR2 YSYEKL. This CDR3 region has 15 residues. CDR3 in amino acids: CASSQGLAQSYEQYF. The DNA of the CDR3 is TGCGCCAGCAGCCAAGGACTAGCGCAGTCCTACGAGCAGTACTTC.